This T cell receptor (beta chain) was recorded in a study of blood T cell repertoires in COVID-19. Study-wide context: COVID-19 samples, acute and convalescent, were from the United States, Italy and Spain. Sample material is recorded as cDNA or gDNA derived from T cells, B-cell-depleted T cells, or PBMCs.

This clone was picked up one time. Germline V gives CDR1 SGHVS, CDR2 FQNEAQ. Trimming took off 5 bases at V and 4 bases at J, with 12 bases between the two ends. This CDR3 is built from 13 residues. Original handling: Reference gene primer amplification yielded estimated nucleated cell counts. Generated by immunoSEQ multiplex PCR, the TCRdb table keeps only in-frame clones and is missing some. D and trimming come from the DNA, and the V and J calls and clone size come from that table. The data show approximately 250,000 clones, about 85% seen once. The material sequenced was peripheral blood. This receptor was identified in a man aged 40-49 years with acute or convalescent COVID-19. The gene calls are TRBV7-8 and TRBJ2-7; a weak D match, TRBD2 (6 bases). The CDR3 is CASSPGGKYEQYF. CDR3 nucleotide sequence: TGTGCCAGCAGCCCCGGCGGGAAATACGAGCAGTACTTC.